These 30 T cell receptor beta chains were sequenced from one sample in a study of T cells in Graves' hyperthyroidism and ophthalmopathy. The TCR beta CDR3 regions underwent amplification using RNA transcripts as the source. HTBI primers were employed in a first-round RT-PCR of the TCR CDR3. In TCRdb, the multiplex PCR reads were re-called with MiXCR into one record per CDR3 protein. The top ten clones hold around a fifth of a sample with 300,000 to 400,000 distinct CDR3 sequences, roughly 15% of them seen once. Sequencing was carried out using blood. Receptor source: a woman in her 30s with Graves' ophthalmopathy.

This clonotype occurred many times. The chain recombines TRBV2 with TRBJ2-2; D assignment may be TRBD1 or TRBD2 (5 bases each). Germline lookup yields CDR1 SNHLY and CDR2 FYNNEI. This CDR3 spans 16 amino acids. With 2 bases removed from V and 3 bases from J, the gap between germline ends came to 13 bases. CDR3 bases: TGTGCCAGCAGTGAACTGGGGGTTCTGGACACCGGGGAGCTGTTTTTT. This gives the protein CASSELGVLDTGELFF.

This clonotype was detected ten times or more. V gene TRBV12-3 or TRBV12-4 combines with J gene TRBJ2-7, with 8 bases identical to TRBD2. This CDR3 has 15 amino acids. The ends lost 1 base at V and 4 bases at J; junction bases unmatched: 6. The CDR3 sequence: CASSLGAGGRYEQYF. CDR3 nucleotide sequence: TGTGCCAGCAGTTTAGGTGCGGGGGGCCGGTACGAGCAGTACTTC.

This clonotype occurred many times. The J gene is TRBJ2-3, the V gene TRBV28; 10 bases fit TRBD2. V dropped 4 bases and J dropped 4; count of bases not matched to a gene: 14. Germline V CDR1 and CDR2: MDHEN, SYDVKM. This CDR3 has 18 residues. The CDR3 bases are TGTGCCAGCAGTTCCGGAGCGGGGGGGTCCCATTATTCAGATACGCAGTATTTT. Amino acids: CASSSGAGGSHYSDTQYF.

This clonotype was seen only a few times. The CDR3 DNA sequence: TGTGCCAGCAGCGTAGCGGGACAGGTCTACAATGAGCAGTTCTTC. This translates into CASSVAGQVYNEQFF. The chain recombines TRBV9 with TRBJ2-1, with 8 bases matching TRBD1. Germline V lookup: CDR1 SGDLS, CDR2 YYNGEE. The ends lost 0 bases at V and 3 bases at J; junction bases unmatched: 2. The CDR3 loop spans 15 amino acids.

This clonotype was observed a handful of times. The chain joins TRBV25-1 to TRBJ2-5; 7 bases line up with TRBD2. The CDR3 loop spans 16 amino acids. CDR1 MGHDK and CDR2 SYGVNS come from the germline V gene. After removal of 6 bases from V and 5 bases from J, the junction contained 15 bases not matched to a gene. The CDR3 is CASSPRLAGVSETQYF. DNA for the CDR3: TGTGCCAGCAGCCCTCGATTGGCGGGGGTTAGTGAGACCCAGTACTTC. Drawing the rest from reference TRBV25-1 and TRBJ2-5, the complete variable domain is EADIYQTPRYLVIGTGKKITLECSQTMGHDKMYWYQQDPGMELHLIHYSYGVNSTEKGDLSSESTVSRIRTEHFPLTLESARPSHTSQYLCASSPRLAGVSETQYFGPGTRLLVL.

Many counts were recorded for this clonotype. The chain joins TRBV5-1 to TRBJ1-4; 9 bases map to TRBD1. The germline CDR1 and CDR2 sequences are SGHRS and YFSETQ. V was pared by 5 bases and J by 7 bases, with 6 bases of the junction left unmatched. The CDR3 contains 14 residues. The CDR3 nucleotides are TGCGCCAGCAGAGAAGGACAGGGGACTGAAAAACTGTTTTTT. Translating it yields CASREGQGTEKLFF.

This clonotype was seen at least ten times. This chain links TRBV28 with TRBJ1-5; D remains ambiguous. This CDR3 is built from 15 residues. Germline CDR1 and CDR2: MDHEN and SYDVKM. Trimming took 5 bases from V and 0 from J, leaving 11 bases between them. The CDR3 bases are TGTGCCAGCAGTCCGCTAGGGTATAGCAATCAGCCCCAGCATTTT. Its translation: CASSPLGYSNQPQHF.

This clonotype was observed at least ten times. The chain carries TRBV5-1 and TRBJ2-1; 7 nucleotides align to TRBD1. The length of the CDR3 is 13 residues. The V segment lost 3 bases and the J segment 7 bases; nucleotides outside the gene matches: 4. The germline gives CDR1 SGHRS, CDR2 YFSETQ. The CDR3 region has the DNA TGCGCCAGCAGCTACGACAGGGCTAATGAGCAGTTCTTC. Its translation: CASSYDRANEQFF.

This clonotype was picked up a small number of times. The gene calls are TRBV27 and TRBJ2-1, with TRBD2 matching 7 bases. V shed 3 bases, J shed 7 bases, and the junction held 15 bases outside the gene matches. Looked up from germline, CDR1 is MNHEY and CDR2 is SMNVEV (reference sequence). The CDR3 totals 17 residues. The CDR3 region is CASSFRLSGVVNNEQFF. DNA for the CDR3: TGTGCCAGCAGTTTCCGGTTGAGCGGGGTGGTGAATAATGAGCAGTTCTTC.

This clonotype was detected a few times. The V and J genes are TRBV20-1 and TRBJ2-1, with 7 bases that match TRBD1. The germline V gene has CDR1 DFQATT and CDR2 SNEGSKA (reference sequence). The CDR3 consists of 12 residues. Losses at the gene ends were 3 bases for V and 14 bases for J; bases not matched to a gene: 10. CDR3 DNA sequence: TGCAGTGCTAGCCGGAACAGGGGTTTAAAGTTCTTC. Translated: CSASRNRGLKFF.

Ten or more counts support this clonotype. The rearrangement uses TRBV12-3 or TRBV12-4 and TRBJ2-1; maybe TRBD2 (5 bases). This CDR3 is built from 12 residues. Between the trimmed V and J ends, which lost 1 base and 13 bases, there was a span of 11 bases. The DNA for the CDR3 is TGTGCCAGCAGTTTAGTCAAGAGCGGTCAGTTCTTC. Its translation: CASSLVKSGQFF.

This clonotype was picked up a small number of times. The chain links TRBV12-5 to TRBJ2-7, with TRBD2 matching over 11 bases. Looked up from germline, CDR1 is LGHNT and CDR2 is FRNRAP. The CDR3 covers 19 residues. The V and J ends lost 0 bases and 4 bases, in that order; junction bases with no gene match: 14. CDR3 amino acids: CASGLVLAGVISQRYEQYF. The DNA of the CDR3 is TGTGCTAGTGGTTTGGTACTAGCGGGGGTTATCTCCCAAAGATACGAGCAGTACTTC. Drawing the rest from reference TRBV12-5 and TRBJ2-7, the complete variable domain is DARVTQTPRHKVTEMGQEVTMRCQPILGHNTVFWYRQTMMQGLELLAYFRNRAPLDDSGMPKDRFSAEMPDATLATLKIQPSEPRDSAVYFCASGLVLAGVISQRYEQYFGPGTRLTVT.

This clonotype was observed a few times. Given a much more abundant clone one base away, this may be a read error. The chain has TRBV30 and TRBJ1-1; D call uncertain. CDR3 length: 15 amino acids. Trimming pared 4 bases from V and 0 bases from J, leaving 15 bases between. The germline V gene encodes CDR1 GTSNPN and CDR2 SVGIG (reference sequence). The CDR3 bases are TGTGCCTGGAATGTACGCAGTCTGATGAACACTGAAGCTTTCTTT. It yields the protein CAWNVRSLMNTEAFF.

This clonotype occurred many times. CDR3 nucleotide sequence: TGTGCCAGCAGCGCCCGACTAGTATCGACCCAGTACTTC. Translating it yields CASSARLVSTQYF. The chain couples TRBV11-3 to TRBJ2-5; TRBD2 is a possible D gene (6 bases). V dropped 5 bases and J dropped 7 bases, with 14 bases sitting between them. The CDR3 runs 13 residues. Germline CDR1 SGHNT, CDR2 YENEEA.

This clonotype was counted once. The chain carries TRBV20-1 and TRBJ2-2; D is perhaps TRBD2 (6 bases). V lost 3 bases, J lost 3 bases, and 8 bases lay in between. The CDR3 covers 13 residues. CDR1 is DFQATT, CDR2 SNEGSKA, per germline (reference sequence). In DNA form, the CDR3 reads TGCAGTGCTAGCGGGGGTTACACCGGGGAGCTGTTTTTT. Translation: CSASGGYTGELFF.

In its sample, this clonotype was seen many times. This chain links TRBV7-2 with TRBJ2-7, with D perhaps matching TRBD1 (5 bases). This CDR3 is built from 17 residues. CDR1 SGHTA and CDR2 FQGNSA come from the germline V gene. V lost 7 bases, J lost 2 bases, and 24 bases lay in between. The CDR3 bases are TGTGCCAGCACCAAAATCCCTGACAGAATCACACCCTACGAGCAGTACTTC. It is translated as CASTKIPDRITPYEQYF.

Ten or more counts support this clonotype. The chain couples TRBV5-1 to TRBJ2-2, with a weak D call TRBD2 (6 bases). Deletions cut 0 bases from V and 4 bases from J, with 13 bases between. This CDR3 is built from 16 residues. CDR1 is SGHRS, CDR2 YFSETQ, per germline. The CDR3 bases are TGCGCCAGCAGCTTGGTTCCGCGGGGTAGCACCGGGGAGCTGTTTTTT. It codes for CASSLVPRGSTGELFF.

This clonotype was counted many times. This chain joins TRBV11-2 and TRBJ1-2; D gene unclear. This CDR3 contains 14 residues. In germline, CDR1 is SGHAT, CDR2 FQNNGV. Trimming pared 1 base from V and 0 bases from J, leaving 6 bases between. DNA for the CDR3: TGTGCCAGCAGCTTAGCTATAGCTAACTATGGCTACACCTTC. It is translated as CASSLAIANYGYTF. The whole variable domain, remainder taken from reference TRBV11-2 and TRBJ1-2, is EAGVAQSPRYKIIEKRQSVAFWCNPISGHATLYWYQQILGQGPKLLIQFQNNGVVDDSQLPKDRFSAERLKGVDSTLKIQPAKLEDSAVYLCASSLAIANYGYTFGSGTRLTVV.

Notes on this clonotype: The germline gene is not matched at one end of the junction; a read error may be the cause. The chain has TRBV20-1 and TRBJ1-1; 9 nucleotides agree with TRBD1. The CDR3 contains 14 residues. Germline V CDR1 and CDR2: DFQATT, SNEGSKA (reference sequence). The CDR3 loop is CSADGQGKNTVAFF. As DNA, the CDR3 is TGCAGTGCAGACGGACAGGGGAAGAACACTGTAGCTTTCTTT.

This clonotype was observed many times. The chain has TRBV2 and TRBJ2-2; D unresolved. CDR3 length: 13 amino acids. Germline CDR1 reads SNHLY; CDR2 reads FYNNEI. V was shortened by 3 bases and J by 4 bases, with 6 bases between the two germline ends. CDR3 bases: TGTGCCAGCAGTGAGGGCCGCACCGGGGAGCTGTTTTTT. Its protein is CASSEGRTGELFF.

The rearrangement joins TRBV5-6 to TRBJ2-3, with 7 bases that match TRBD2. V lost 1 base and J lost 14; bases outside the gene matches: 13. The CDR3 spans 14 residues. Per germline, CDR1 SGHDT and CDR2 YYEEEE. The chain's CDR3 is CASSLFVGGNLPYF. The CDR3 DNA reads as TGTGCCAGCAGCTTGTTTGTCGGGGGGAACTTACCGTATTTT.

Many counts were recorded for this clonotype. This rearrangement joins TRBV28 to TRBJ2-1; 7 bases map to TRBD2. The V and J ends lost 6 bases and 4 bases, in that order; junction bases with no gene match: 9. This CDR3 is built from 15 residues. Germline loops: CDR1 MDHEN, CDR2 SYDVKM. CDR3 sequence reads: CASRGVVGGYNEQFF. The DNA for the CDR3 is TGTGCCAGCAGAGGGGTTGTCGGGGGGTACAATGAGCAGTTCTTC.

This clonotype was counted at least ten times. The chain carries TRBV5-1 and TRBJ1-3; tentative D call: TRBD1 (5 bases). The CDR3 contains 15 residues. In germline, CDR1 is SGHRS, CDR2 YFSETQ. Trimming took 0 bases from V and 3 from J, leaving 10 bases between them. In DNA, the CDR3 is TGCGCCAGCAGCTTGGCCGGGGCAGTTGGAAACACCATATATTTT. As protein: CASSLAGAVGNTIYF.

This clonotype occurred many times. The rearrangement joins TRBV2 to TRBJ1-1, with a possible D match to TRBD1 (6 bases). V lost 5 bases to trimming and J lost 1 base, with 8 bases between them. The CDR3 length is 13 residues. The germline gives CDR1 SNHLY, CDR2 FYNNEI. The CDR3 protein is CASSTGPNTEAFF. The DNA for the CDR3 is TGTGCCAGCAGTACAGGGCCGAACACTGAAGCTTTCTTT.

This clonotype was seen many times. CDR3 in DNA: TGTGCCATCAGTGAGCCGACAGGGAGGCATTCACCCCTCCACTTT. This gives the protein CAISEPTGRHSPLHF. This chain joins TRBV10-3 and TRBJ1-6; TRBD1 matches 7 bases. The germline V gene has CDR1 ENHRY and CDR2 SYGVKD. CDR3 size: 15 residues. V trimming: 2 bases; J trimming: 8 bases; junction bases outside the gene matches: 6.

This clonotype was detected a few times. The chain is built from TRBV20-1 and TRBJ2-7; 10 bases are shared with TRBD2. Germline-derived CDR1 and CDR2 are DFQATT and SNEGSKA (reference sequence). The CDR3 runs to 19 residues. V shed 0 bases and J 1 base; nucleotides not matched to a gene: 15. The CDR3 region is CSARDQFGLGTSVSYEQYF. The CDR3, as DNA: TGCAGTGCTAGAGATCAATTCGGTCTAGGGACTAGCGTTTCCTACGAGCAGTACTTC.

This clonotype was counted ten times or more. The chain is built from TRBV2 and TRBJ1-1; TRBD1 might be the D (6 bases). This CDR3 is 14 amino acids long. With 8 bases removed from V and 8 bases from J, the gap between germline ends came to 21 bases. Germline CDR1 SNHLY, CDR2 FYNNEI. The CDR3 DNA follows: TGTGCCAGCCGGGACAATATTGTCCGCGGGGAAGCTTTCTTT. It encodes CASRDNIVRGEAFF.

About this clonotype: The junction and the germline gene differ at one end; a read error may be behind it. DNA of the CDR3: TGTACCAGCAGTTTCCCTACAGGGGGCCCCTTCCAAGAGACCCAGTACTTC. Translated, it gives CTSSFPTGGPFQETQYF. The chain couples TRBV28 to TRBJ2-5, with 9 positions matching TRBD1. CDR1 and CDR2 (germline): MDHEN, SYDVKM. The CDR3 runs to 17 residues.

This clonotype was detected many times. The J gene is TRBJ1-5, the V gene TRBV24-1; D call uncertain. V lost 4 bases and J 4 bases, leaving 10 bases between the germline ends. Germline loops: CDR1 KGHDR, CDR2 SFDVKD. CDR3 length: 14 residues. This chain's CDR3 is CATSEAGKNQPQHF. The CDR3 DNA sequence: TGTGCCACCAGTGAGGCAGGTAAAAATCAGCCCCAGCATTTT.

The rearrangement joins TRBV28 to TRBJ1-4, with D possibly matching TRBD1 (5 bases). Trimming stripped 3 bases from V and 3 bases from J, with 8 bases between. Per germline, CDR1 MDHEN and CDR2 SYDVKM. The CDR3 has 14 residues. The CDR3 DNA reads TGTGCCAGCAGTTTGCTGGGGGCTAATGAAAAACTGTTTTTT. It yields the protein CASSLLGANEKLFF.